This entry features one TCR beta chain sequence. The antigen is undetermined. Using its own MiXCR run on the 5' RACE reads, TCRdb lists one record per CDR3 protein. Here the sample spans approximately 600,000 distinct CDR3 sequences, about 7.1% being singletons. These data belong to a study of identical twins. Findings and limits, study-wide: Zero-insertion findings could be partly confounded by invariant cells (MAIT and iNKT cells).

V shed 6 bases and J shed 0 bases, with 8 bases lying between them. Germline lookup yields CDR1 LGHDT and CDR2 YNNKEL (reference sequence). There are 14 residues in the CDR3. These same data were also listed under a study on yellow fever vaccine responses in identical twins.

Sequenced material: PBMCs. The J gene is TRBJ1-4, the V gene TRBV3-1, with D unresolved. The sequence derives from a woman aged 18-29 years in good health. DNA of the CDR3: TGTGCCAGCAGTCCGATTTCAACTAATGAAAAACTGTTTTTT. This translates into CASSPISTNEKLFF.